The 24 T cell receptor beta chains presented below share a single source sample, sequenced in a study of T cells in localized non-small cell lung cancer. Data came from immunoSEQ multiplex PCR; TCRdb stores just in-frame clones and leaves some out. The sample lists some 12,000 clones; 85% were seen once. The sequencing here drew on peripheral blood, taken before any cancer treatment. These receptors came from a male donor aged 60 or over with stage III lung adenocarcinoma.

The rearrangement links TRBV11-2 to TRBJ1-1; TRBD1 aligns across 10 bases. J gave up 6 bases and V 3 bases, and 7 bases lay outside the gene matches. Germline loops: CDR1 SGHAT, CDR2 FQNNGV. The CDR3 runs to 15 residues. CDR3 DNA: TGTGCCAGCAGCTTGTCCGACAGGGGGCACGCTGAAGCTTTCTTT. It is translated as CASSLSDRGHAEAFF.

The chain couples TRBV11-3 to TRBJ2-5; tentative D call: TRBD2 (5 bases). Germline V gene lookup returns CDR1 SGHNT and CDR2 YENEEA. Trimming cost V 5 bases and J 6 bases, with 16 bases left between them. This CDR3 spans 14 amino acids. The CDR3 DNA is TGTGCCAGCAGCCCCGCCGGGGTTCTGCAGACCCAGTACTTC. Protein: CASSPAGVLQTQYF.

This clone was detected a few times. The chain has TRBV19 and TRBJ1-1; D is ambiguous. This CDR3 is 11 amino acids long. Per the germline V gene, CDR1 is LNHDA and CDR2 is SQIVND (reference sequence). The germline V and J ends were trimmed by 8 bases and 3 bases, with 7 bases remaining between them. The CDR3 DNA reads TGTGCCAGTGGACGGTACACTGAAGCTTTCTTT. This gives the protein CASGRYTEAFF.

The rearrangement links TRBV5-5 to TRBJ2-5, with TRBD1 matching over 9 bases. Germline loops: CDR1 SGHKS, CDR2 YYEKEE (reference sequence). The CDR3 is 13 amino acids. Trimming cost V 7 bases and J 5 bases; bases outside gene matches: 6. The CDR3 DNA sequence: TGTGCCAGCGAACAGGGGGCCGGGGAGACCCAGTACTTC. This codes for CASEQGAGETQYF.

The gene calls are TRBV7-3 and TRBJ2-2, with no clear D. The germline CDR1 and CDR2 sequences are SGHTA and FQGTGA. The germline V and J ends were trimmed by 5 bases and 1 base, with 8 bases remaining between them. The CDR3 runs 14 residues. The DNA for the CDR3 is TGTGCCAGCAGCCGCGACGGGAACACCGGGGAGCTGTTTTTT. Translated: CASSRDGNTGELFF.

A single count supports this clone. The J gene is TRBJ2-3, the V gene TRBV2, with 8 bases fitting TRBD2. Germline CDR1 is SNHLY and CDR2 is FYNNEI. There are 18 residues in the CDR3. The V gene end was trimmed by 7 bases and the J gene end by 0 bases; junction bases not matched to a gene: 15. DNA of the CDR3: TGTGCCAGCATAACGCATCCAAGCGGGGGATTTAGCACAGATACGCAGTATTTT. Its protein is CASITHPSGGFSTDTQYF.

This clone was seen only a few times. J is TRBJ1-5 and V is TRBV19, with 7 bases identical to TRBD1. This CDR3 contains 14 residues. Looked up from germline, CDR1 is LNHDA and CDR2 is SQIVND (reference sequence). Trimming took 6 bases from V and 6 from J; bases not matched to a gene: 8. The CDR3 nucleotides read TGTGCCAGTAGGAGGGGGCTAGAAGGTCAGCCCCAGCATTTT. This translates into CASRRGLEGQPQHF.

The rearrangement uses TRBV5-1 and TRBJ1-2, with a possible D match to TRBD1 (6 bases). Germline CDR1 is SGHRS and CDR2 is YFSETQ. The CDR3 covers 17 residues. The V end lost 4 bases, the J end lost 4 bases, and 23 bases lay between the germline ends. CDR3 protein: CASSLALGGGSGYGYTF. DNA of the CDR3: TGCGCCAGCAGCCTCGCTCTCGGGGGGGGCTCAGGCTATGGCTACACCTTC.

The V gene is TRBV14, the J gene TRBJ2-1, with D possibly TRBD1 on 5 matching bases. V was shortened by 4 bases and J by 10 bases, with 8 bases between the two germline ends. This CDR3 comprises 11 residues. Germline-derived CDR1 and CDR2 are SGHDN and FVKESK. CDR3 region: CASSPGPEQFF. Written as DNA, the CDR3 is TGTGCCAGCAGCCCAGGGCCGGAGCAGTTCTTC.

This clone showed up just once. This chain links TRBV9 with TRBJ2-3; TRBD2 matches at 11 bases. CDR1 is SGDLS and CDR2 is YYNGEE in the germline V gene. There are 16 residues in the CDR3. With V trimmed by 3 bases and J by 5 bases, 8 bases remained unmatched. The CDR3 DNA is TGTGCCAGCAGCGGACTTAGCGGGGGGGCCATAGATACGCAGTATTTT. Its protein product is CASSGLSGGAIDTQYF.

The chain is built from TRBV7-2 and TRBJ2-3, with D possibly being TRBD1 (5 bases). Germline lookup yields CDR1 SGHTA and CDR2 FQGNSA. Deletions cut 0 bases from V and 6 bases from J, with 13 bases between. This CDR3 spans 15 amino acids. CDR3 in amino acids: CASSLAAGPTDTQYF. As DNA, the CDR3 is TGTGCCAGCAGCTTAGCGGCAGGGCCAACGGATACGCAGTATTTT.

This clone has a handful of counts. This chain joins TRBV7-3 and TRBJ1-2; 9 positions agree with TRBD1. Germline V gene lookup returns CDR1 SGHTA and CDR2 FQGTGA. Unmatched junction bases numbered 5, after V lost 4 bases and J lost 5 bases. This CDR3 is built from 14 residues. The CDR3 coding sequence is TGTGCCAGCAGCTCCGCCGGGACAGGGTATGGCTACACCTTC. It translates to CASSSAGTGYGYTF.

The chain uses TRBV18 and TRBJ2-7; unclear D gene. There are 12 residues in the CDR3. Germline CDR1 and CDR2: KGHSH and LQKENI. V was clipped by 6 bases and J by 1 base, with 7 bases between them. CDR3 DNA sequence: TGTGCCAGCTCCCTTGAGTCCTACGAGCAGTACTTC. Its protein product is CASSLESYEQYF. Based on the CDR3 plus reference TRBV18 and TRBJ2-7, the full variable domain is NAGVMQNPRHLVRRRGQEARLRCSPMKGHSHVYWYRQLPEEGLKFMVYLQKENIIDESGMPKERFSAEFPKEGPSILRIQQVVRGDSAAYFCASSLESYEQYFGPGTRLTVT.

V gene TRBV7-9 combines with J gene TRBJ2-2; maybe TRBD1 (5 bases). Germline-derived CDR1 and CDR2 are SEHNR and FQNEAQ (reference sequence). The germline V and J ends were trimmed by 3 bases and 2 bases, with 13 bases remaining between them. The CDR3 sequence is 16 residues long. The CDR3 here is CASSLEGVINTGELFF. CDR3 nucleotides: TGTGCCAGCAGCTTGGAAGGGGTTATCAACACCGGGGAGCTGTTTTTT.

The chain joins TRBV19 to TRBJ1-5, with 10 bases fitting TRBD1. The CDR3 covers 15 residues. With V trimmed by 4 bases and J by 4 bases, 4 bases remained unmatched. The V gene's germline CDR1 is LNHDA and CDR2 SQIVND (reference sequence). The DNA of the CDR3 is TGTGCCAGTAGTACCGGGACAGGGGCTAATCAGCCCCAGCATTTT. It codes for CASSTGTGANQPQHF.

The V and J genes are TRBV19 and TRBJ2-5; the D is unclear. Trimming stripped 1 base from V and 4 bases from J, with 7 bases between. The CDR3 has 13 amino acids. Germline lookup yields CDR1 LNHDA and CDR2 SQIVND (reference sequence). CDR3 in amino acids: CASSIAHLETQYF. The CDR3 DNA reads TGTGCCAGTAGTATAGCCCACCTAGAGACCCAGTACTTC.

V and J are TRBV29-1 and TRBJ2-7, with a weak D call TRBD1 (6 bases). The CDR3 is 15 residues long. V shed 0 bases and J shed 0 bases, with 12 bases lying between them. Germline CDR1 SQVTM, CDR2 ANQGSEA. CDR3 DNA: TGCAGCGTTGAAGATCAGGGGTCCAGCTCCTACGAGCAGTACTTC. Amino acid sequence: CSVEDQGSSSYEQYF.

The chain joins TRBV15 to TRBJ2-7; no reliable D call. CDR3 length: 12 residues. Trimming cost V 1 base and J 5 bases, with 6 bases left between them. Looked up from germline, CDR1 is LNHNV and CDR2 is YYDKDF (reference sequence). CDR3 region: CATSRGYHEQYF. CDR3 coding DNA: TGTGCCACCAGCAGAGGTTATCACGAGCAGTACTTC.

This clone was detected a few times. The chain recombines TRBV27 with TRBJ2-1; D is ambiguous. Germline CDR1 MNHEY, CDR2 SMNVEV (reference sequence). The V end lost 5 bases, the J end lost 0 bases, and 14 bases lay between the germline ends. The CDR3 is made up of 16 amino acids. The CDR3 region is CASSPPGRSSYNEQFF. DNA of the CDR3: TGTGCCAGCAGTCCTCCCGGGCGGAGCTCCTACAATGAGCAGTTCTTC.

This chain joins TRBV9 and TRBJ2-2; D call uncertain. V was shortened by 3 bases and J by 9 bases, with 12 bases between the two germline ends. The V gene's germline CDR1 is SGDLS and CDR2 YYNGEE. This CDR3 region has 13 residues. CDR3 DNA: TGTGCCAGCAGCGCAAGCCTGACCCGGGAGCTGTTTTTT. As protein: CASSASLTRELFF.

The rearrangement links TRBV9 to TRBJ1-2; no clear D gene. Trimming stripped 6 bases from V and 5 bases from J, with 17 bases between. The length of the CDR3 is 14 residues. CDR1 is SGDLS, CDR2 YYNGEE, per germline. The DNA for the CDR3 is TGTGCCAGCAACCCTCGGGGAGAGGAGTATGGCTACACCTTC. It translates to CASNPRGEEYGYTF. The full variable domain, completed using reference TRBV9 and TRBJ1-2, is DSGVTQTPKHLITATGQRVTLRCSPRSGDLSVYWYQQSLDQGLQFLIQYYNGEERAKGNILERFSAQQFPDLHSELNLSSLELGDSALYFCASNPRGEEYGYTFGSGTRLTVV.

This sequence joins TRBV28 and TRBJ1-5; perhaps TRBD1 as D (6 bases). Trimming removed 3 bases at V and 2 bases at J, with 11 bases between. The CDR3 length is 15 residues. The V gene's germline CDR1 is MDHEN and CDR2 SYDVKM. In DNA, the CDR3 is TGTGCCAGCAGTTTGGCAGGGGTCGGCAATCAGCCCCAGCATTTT. Its protein product is CASSLAGVGNQPQHF.

The chain has TRBV7-9 and TRBJ2-7, with 9 bases lining up with TRBD2. The CDR3 spans 18 residues. With V trimmed by 1 base and J by 3 bases, 13 bases remained unmatched. CDR1 is SEHNR, CDR2 FQNEAQ, per germline (reference sequence). CDR3 residues: CASSLVGLAGSLLYEQYF. CDR3 coding DNA: TGTGCCAGCAGCTTAGTGGGGCTAGCGGGATCCTTACTCTACGAGCAGTACTTC.

The J gene is TRBJ2-7, the V gene TRBV28; 8 positions agree with TRBD1. The length of the CDR3 is 14 residues. After removal of 7 bases from V and 5 bases from J, the junction contained 10 bases not matched to a gene. Germline-derived CDR1 and CDR2 are MDHEN and SYDVKM. The CDR3 reads CASTFPDRGHEQYF. Written as DNA, the CDR3 is TGTGCCAGCACCTTCCCCGACAGGGGCCACGAGCAGTACTTC.